The following is a T cell receptor (beta chain) sequence with its context. At one end the junction does not follow the germline gene, possibly because of a read error. Unpaired genes were suppressed by blocking oligonucleotides during a second nested PCR. TCRdb re-called the emulsion pairing reads with MiXCR, one entry per CDR3 protein. The table lists approximately 40,000 distinct CDR3 sequences, 45% of them singletons. This record comes from a study of T cell repertoires in breast cancer. Primers covering all TCR V genes were used in emulsion RT-PCR on CD8+ T cells. Germline assignment: CDR1 SGHVS and CDR2 FNYEAQ. The CDR3 has 15 amino acids.

Sequenced input: CD8+ T cells. The clonotype comes from a pool of human donors with breast cancer or a healthy control (not recorded which). This rearrangement joins TRBV7-6 to TRBJ2-3, with TRBD2 as a possible D gene (6 bases). DNA of the CDR3: TGTGCCAGCAGCTTAATGGCGGGGATCACAGACACGCAGTATTTT. Its translation is CASSLMAGITDTQYF.